This T cell receptor beta chain was obtained from a study of cytomegalovirus exposure and HLA in healthy donors. Germline-derived CDR1 and CDR2 are SGHRS and YFSETQ. This CDR3 has 14 residues. V was shortened by 5 bases and J by 11 bases, with 22 bases between the two germline ends. PCR was performed using 60 Vbeta and 13 Jbeta primers. TCRdb's copy holds only in-frame clones and misses some; the assay was immunoSEQ multiplex PCR. This sample has around 150,000 clones; less than 85% occur once, and the top ten carry 1.5%. The receptor comes from a man aged 40-49 years in good health and CMV-seronegative. Sequenced: PBMCs. V usage is TRBV5-1 and J usage is TRBJ2-5; tentative D call: TRBD2 (5 bases). CDR3 amino acids: CASSNMAVTGEQYF. CDR3 DNA: TGCGCCAGCAGTAATATGGCGGTGACCGGGGAGCAGTACTTC.